This is a list of T cell receptor beta chains from one sample in a study of T cells in Graves' hyperthyroidism and ophthalmopathy. Each CDR3 protein is one row after TCRdb ran MiXCR on the multiplex PCR reads. Of 530,000 or so distinct CDR3 sequences listed, about half were seen once; the top ten hold about 7.8%. The sequenced sample consisted of peripheral blood or thyroid tissue (not recorded which). All receptors derive from a woman between 18 and 29 years old with Graves' hyperthyroidism. Each CDR3 is given with its conserved first and last residue. Each record gives: V gene, D gene, clone size, J gene, CDR3 protein, CDR3 DNA. D genes are given only for firm matches. The size entry is marked missing in some rows and otherwise reads once, few, many or a size class.

TRBV24-1	NA	many	TRBJ1-1	CATGGETEAFF	TGTGCCACCGGAGGGGAAACTGAAGCTTTCTTT
TRBV27	TRBD1	few	TRBJ2-7	CASSSHRGGYEQYF	TGTGCCAGCAGTTCACACAGGGGTGGCTACGAGCAGTACTTC
TRBV2	NA	NA	TRBJ2-2	CASEGPTGGGELFF	TGTGCCAGCGAGGGACCCACCGGGGGCGGGGAGCTGTTTTTT
TRBV19	NA	many	TRBJ1-5	CASSSRQGNQPQHF	TGTGCCAGTAGTTCGCGACAGGGCAATCAGCCCCAGCATTTT
TRBV5-1	TRBD2	NA	TRBJ2-6	CASSSVGLAGEDGANVLTF	TGCGCCAGCAGCTCGGTAGGACTAGCGGGAGAAGATGGGGCCAACGTCCTGACTTTC
TRBV10-3	TRBD2	many	TRBJ2-7	CAISESGLGSLYF	TGTGCCATCAGTGAGTCTGGACTAGGGTCCTTATACTTC
TRBV7-9	NA	many	TRBJ1-2	CASSLVGGRDNYGYTF	TGTGCCAGCAGCTTAGTGGGCGGTAGGGACAACTATGGCTACACCTTC
TRBV27	NA	NA	TRBJ1-5	CASSLRGKVQPQHF	TGTGCCAGCAGTTTAAGGGGAAAGGTTCAGCCCCAGCATTTT
TRBV10-1	TRBD1	NA	TRBJ1-1	CAIFFRDRESFF	TGCGCCATCTTTTTCCGGGACAGGGAATCTTTCTTT
TRBV7-9	TRBD1	NA	TRBJ1-1	CASSLSTGGGYTEAFF	TGTGCCAGCAGTTTATCCACAGGGGGCGGCTACACTGAAGCTTTCTTT
TRBV6-2/TRBV6-3	NA	many	TRBJ1-5	CASSYSWGTNQPQHF	TGTGCCAGCAGTTACAGCTGGGGGACCAATCAGCCCCAGCATTTT
TRBV5-4	TRBD2	NA	TRBJ2-5	CASSTREEETQYF	TGTGCCAGCAGCACGCGGGAGGAAGAGACCCAGTACTTC
TRBV25-1	NA	NA	TRBJ1-4	CAGGPTNNEKLFF	TGTGCTGGGGGCCCGACCAATAATGAAAAACTGTTTTTT
TRBV4-2	TRBD2	NA	TRBJ2-5	CASSSTSGRAQYF	TGTGCCAGCAGTTCGACTAGCGGGAGGGCCCAGTACTTC
TRBV3-1	TRBD1	NA	TRBJ1-4	CASSPPSGGSNEKLFF	TGTGCCAGCAGCCCTCCCTCAGGGGGAAGTAATGAAAAACTGTTTTTT
TRBV7-2	NA	many	TRBJ2-7	CASSLDVGKTYEQYF	TGTGCCAGCAGCTTAGATGTAGGGAAAACCTACGAGCAGTACTTC
TRBV7-6	NA	many	TRBJ1-1	CASSSQEGAEAFF	TGTGCCAGCAGCTCCCAAGAGGGTGCTGAAGCTTTCTTT
TRBV19	TRBD1	many	TRBJ2-7	CASSIGWDRADEQYF	TGTGCCAGTAGTATCGGTTGGGACAGGGCCGACGAGCAGTACTTC
TRBV27	NA	many	TRBJ1-5	CASSLLGASNQPQHF	TGTGCCAGCAGCCTCCTAGGGGCGAGCAATCAGCCCCAGCATTTT
TRBV12-3/TRBV12-4	TRBD1	NA	TRBJ1-1	CASTDGAQGADTEAFF	TGTGCCAGCACTGACGGGGCGCAGGGGGCTGACACTGAAGCTTTCTTT
TRBV7-2	NA	NA	TRBJ2-7	CASSSHSRLPGEQYF	TGTGCCAGCAGCTCCCACAGCCGGCTACCCGGGGAGCAGTACTTC
TRBV2	TRBD1	NA	TRBJ2-1	CASTMDRGDEQFF	TGTGCCAGCACCATGGACAGGGGCGATGAGCAGTTCTTC
TRBV7-8	NA	few	TRBJ2-7	CASSSPGPGSEQYF	TGTGCCAGCAGCTCACCAGGACCGGGGTCCGAGCAGTACTTC
TRBV12-3/TRBV12-4	TRBD1	NA	TRBJ1-4	CASSLGDRDDEKLFF	TGTGCCAGCAGTTTAGGGGACAGGGATGATGAAAAACTGTTTTTT
TRBV10-3	TRBD2	once	TRBJ2-7	CAISEGTSETPYGYEQYF	TGTGCCATCAGTGAGGGGACTAGCGAGACCCCCTACGGTTACGAGCAGTACTTC